The source of this T cell receptor beta chain is a study of a mutant IDH1 vaccine in newly diagnosed glioma. V was shortened by 0 bases and J by 3 bases, with 9 bases between the two germline ends. This CDR3 is 14 amino acids long. Per the germline V gene, CDR1 is KGHSH and CDR2 is LQKENI. Clones were read by immunoSEQ multiplex PCR, and TCRdb kept only the in-frame ones, dropping some. The sample lists 40,000 or so clones; around 76% were seen once. Remarks on this clone: Its specificity is unknown.

Time point indicated: week 23, last vaccination. Topical imiquimod accompanied each vaccine dose, which consisted of 300 ug of mutant IDH1 20-mer peptide. The V gene is TRBV18, the J gene TRBJ2-7; D is ambiguous. Sequencing used PBMCs, obtained from a glioma patient whose treatment included an IDH1 peptide vaccine. This sequence was found in a man in his fifties with glioma. DNA for the CDR3: TGTGCCAGCTCACCACCATGGGCCCACTACGAGCAGTACTTC. This sequence encodes CASSPPWAHYEQYF. The entire variable domain, with the rest obtained from reference TRBV18 and TRBJ2-7, is as follows: NAGVMQNPRHLVRRRGQEARLRCSPMKGHSHVYWYRQLPEEGLKFMVYLQKENIIDESGMPKERFSAEFPKEGPSILRIQQVVRGDSAAYFCASSPPWAHYEQYFGPGTRLTVT.